This T cell receptor (beta chain) is drawn from a study of blood T cell repertoires in COVID-19. Germline lookup yields CDR1 SGHKS and CDR2 YYEKEE (reference sequence). The CDR3 contains 18 residues. The V and J ends lost 4 bases and 6 bases respectively, with 25 bases between them. In the authors' workflow: Scientists estimated how many nucleated cells there were by amplifying reference gene primers. Assay used: immunoSEQ multiplex PCR; TCRdb lists only in-frame clones, some missing. From that table come the V and J calls and clone size; the DNA was used to work out D and trimming. The sample holds 130,000 or so clones, roughly 79% seen once.

The sample comprised peripheral blood. The source is an elderly man with acute or convalescent COVID-19. The chain carries TRBV5-5 and TRBJ2-2; D perhaps matches TRBD2 (6 bases). CDR3 nucleotides: TGTGCCAGCAGCCCCGGGGACTCCAGTTCAGCGGTTTCCGGGGAGCTGTTTTTT. It encodes CASSPGDSSSAVSGELFF.